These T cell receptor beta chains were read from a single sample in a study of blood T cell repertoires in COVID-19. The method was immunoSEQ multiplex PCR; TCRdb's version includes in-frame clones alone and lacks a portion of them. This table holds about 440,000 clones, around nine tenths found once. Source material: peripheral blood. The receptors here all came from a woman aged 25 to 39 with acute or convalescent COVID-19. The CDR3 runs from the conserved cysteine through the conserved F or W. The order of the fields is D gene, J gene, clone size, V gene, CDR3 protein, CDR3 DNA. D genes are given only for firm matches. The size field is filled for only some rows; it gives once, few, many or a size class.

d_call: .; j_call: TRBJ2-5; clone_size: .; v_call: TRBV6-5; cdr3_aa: CASSLERAQYF; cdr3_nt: TGTGCCAGCAGTTTGGAGCGGGCACAGTACTTC
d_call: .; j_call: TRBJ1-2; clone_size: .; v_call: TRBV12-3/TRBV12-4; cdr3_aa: CASTFSRNYGYTF; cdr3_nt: TGTGCCAGCACCTTTTCCCGTAACTATGGCTACACCTTC
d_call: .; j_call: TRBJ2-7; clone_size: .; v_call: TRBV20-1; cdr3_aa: CSASSGEQYF; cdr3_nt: TGCAGTGCTAGTTCAGGGGAGCAGTACTTC
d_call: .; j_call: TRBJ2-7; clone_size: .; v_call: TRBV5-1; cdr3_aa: CASSLEITGNYEQYF; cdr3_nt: TGCGCCAGCAGCTTGGAGATTACAGGGAACTACGAGCAGTACTTC
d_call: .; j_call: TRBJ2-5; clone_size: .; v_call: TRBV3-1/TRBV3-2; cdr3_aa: CASSRQGGETQYF; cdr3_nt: TGTGCCAGCAGCCGTCAGGGGGGAGAGACCCAGTACTTC
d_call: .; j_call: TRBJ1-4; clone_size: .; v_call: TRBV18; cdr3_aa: CASSPPGRSIGKLFF; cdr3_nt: TGTGCCAGCTCACCACCGGGCCGGTCGATCGGAAAACTGTTTTTT
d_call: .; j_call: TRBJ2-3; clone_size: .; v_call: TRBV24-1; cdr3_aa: CATSDRAARNTDTQYF; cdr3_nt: TGTGCCACCAGTGATCGTGCAGCTAGAAACACAGATACGCAGTATTTT
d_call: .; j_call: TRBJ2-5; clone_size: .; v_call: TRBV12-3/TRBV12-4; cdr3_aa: CASSLFEKETQYF; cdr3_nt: TGTGCCAGCAGTTTGTTTGAGAAAGAGACCCAGTACTTC
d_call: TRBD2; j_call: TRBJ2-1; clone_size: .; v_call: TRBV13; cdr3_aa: CASSYSGGAGEQFF; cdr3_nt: TGTGCCAGCAGCTATAGCGGGGGGGCAGGTGAGCAGTTCTTC
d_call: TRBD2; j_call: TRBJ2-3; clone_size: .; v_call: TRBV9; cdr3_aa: CASSRGVPVDTQYF; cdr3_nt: TGTGCCAGCAGCCGGGGGGTCCCGGTAGATACGCAGTATTTT
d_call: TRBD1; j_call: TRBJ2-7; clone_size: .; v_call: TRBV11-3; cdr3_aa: CASSPYRGTEQYF; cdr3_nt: TGTGCCAGCAGCCCATACAGGGGAACTGAGCAGTACTTC
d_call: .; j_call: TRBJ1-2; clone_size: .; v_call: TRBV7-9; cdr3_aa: CASSLQGSNGYTF; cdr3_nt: TGTGCCAGCAGCTTACAGGGGAGTAATGGCTACACCTTC
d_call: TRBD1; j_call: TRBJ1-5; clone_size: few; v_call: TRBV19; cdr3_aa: CASSSRDSAIEPQHF; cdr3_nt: TGTGCCAGTAGTAGTCGGGACAGTGCAATCGAGCCCCAGCATTTT
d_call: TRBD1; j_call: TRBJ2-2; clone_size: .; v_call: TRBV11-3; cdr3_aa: CASSSTGGNGELFF; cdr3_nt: TGTGCCAGCAGCTCGACAGGGGGGAACGGGGAGCTGTTTTTT
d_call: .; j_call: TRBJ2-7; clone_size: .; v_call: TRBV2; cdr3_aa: CASRDYPGYEQYF; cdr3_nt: TGTGCCAGCAGGGACTACCCCGGCTACGAGCAGTACTTC
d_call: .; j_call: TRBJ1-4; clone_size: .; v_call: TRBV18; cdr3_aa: CASSPPAGTNEKLFF; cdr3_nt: TGTGCCAGCTCACCACCGGCAGGAACTAATGAAAAACTGTTTTTT
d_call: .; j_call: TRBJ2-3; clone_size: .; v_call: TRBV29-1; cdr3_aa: CSATQDSTDTQYF; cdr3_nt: TGCAGCGCTACACAGGACAGCACAGATACGCAGTATTTT
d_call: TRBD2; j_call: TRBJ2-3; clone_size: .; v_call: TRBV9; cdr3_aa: CASSVEGSGLTDTQYF; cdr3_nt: TGTGCCAGCAGCGTAGAGGGTAGCGGGCTTACAGATACGCAGTATTTT
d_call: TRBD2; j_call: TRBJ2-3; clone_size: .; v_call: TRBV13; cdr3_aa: CASSFDSGGSPDTQYF; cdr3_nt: TGTGCCAGCAGCTTCGATAGCGGGGGGTCCCCAGATACGCAGTATTTT
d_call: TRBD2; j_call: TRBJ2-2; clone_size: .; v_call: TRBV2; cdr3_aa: CASSGLGLAGGTGELFF; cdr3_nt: TGTGCCAGCAGTGGGCTTGGACTAGCGGGGGGCACCGGGGAGCTGTTTTTT
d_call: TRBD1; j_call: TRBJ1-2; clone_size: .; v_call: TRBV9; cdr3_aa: CASSAGSGTGLNYGYTF; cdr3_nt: TGTGCCAGCAGCGCCGGATCCGGGACAGGGTTAAACTATGGCTACACCTTC
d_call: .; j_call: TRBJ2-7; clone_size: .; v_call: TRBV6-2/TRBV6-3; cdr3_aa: CASSFGQRSYEQYF; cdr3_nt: TGTGCCAGCAGTTTTGGACAGCGAAGCTACGAGCAGTACTTC
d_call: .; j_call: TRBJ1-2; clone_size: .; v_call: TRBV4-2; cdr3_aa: CASSQATGDSNYGYTF; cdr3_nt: TGTGCCAGCAGCCAGGCGACAGGAGATTCTAACTATGGCTACACCTTC
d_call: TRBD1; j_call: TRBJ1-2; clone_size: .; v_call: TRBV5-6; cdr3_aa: CASSGRTGGKYGYTF; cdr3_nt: TGTGCCAGCAGCGGGAGGACAGGGGGGAAGTATGGCTACACCTTC
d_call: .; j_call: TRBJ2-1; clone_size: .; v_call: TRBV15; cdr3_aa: CATSRDTGNDNEQFF; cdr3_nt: TGTGCCACCAGCAGAGATACAGGGAATGACAATGAGCAGTTCTTC
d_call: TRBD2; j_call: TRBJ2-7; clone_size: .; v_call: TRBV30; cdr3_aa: CAWSIAGGYEQYF; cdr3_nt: TGTGCCTGGAGTATAGCGGGGGGTTACGAGCAGTACTTC
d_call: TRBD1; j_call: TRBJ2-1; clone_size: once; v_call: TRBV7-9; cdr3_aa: CAGQGAPHYEQFF; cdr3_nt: TGTGCCGGACAGGGGGCGCCTCACTATGAGCAGTTCTTC